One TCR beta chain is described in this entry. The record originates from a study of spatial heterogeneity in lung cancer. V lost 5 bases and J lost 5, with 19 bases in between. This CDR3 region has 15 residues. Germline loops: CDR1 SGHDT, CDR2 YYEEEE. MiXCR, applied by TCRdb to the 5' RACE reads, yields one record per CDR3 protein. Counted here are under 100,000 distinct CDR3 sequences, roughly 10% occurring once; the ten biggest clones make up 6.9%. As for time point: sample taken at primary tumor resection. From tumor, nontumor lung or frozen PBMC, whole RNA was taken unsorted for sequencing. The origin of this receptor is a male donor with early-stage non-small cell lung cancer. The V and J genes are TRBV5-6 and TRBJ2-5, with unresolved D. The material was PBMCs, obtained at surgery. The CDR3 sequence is CASRLFLVYSETQYF. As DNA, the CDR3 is TGTGCCAGCAGATTGTTCCTAGTTTATTCGGAGACCCAGTACTTC.